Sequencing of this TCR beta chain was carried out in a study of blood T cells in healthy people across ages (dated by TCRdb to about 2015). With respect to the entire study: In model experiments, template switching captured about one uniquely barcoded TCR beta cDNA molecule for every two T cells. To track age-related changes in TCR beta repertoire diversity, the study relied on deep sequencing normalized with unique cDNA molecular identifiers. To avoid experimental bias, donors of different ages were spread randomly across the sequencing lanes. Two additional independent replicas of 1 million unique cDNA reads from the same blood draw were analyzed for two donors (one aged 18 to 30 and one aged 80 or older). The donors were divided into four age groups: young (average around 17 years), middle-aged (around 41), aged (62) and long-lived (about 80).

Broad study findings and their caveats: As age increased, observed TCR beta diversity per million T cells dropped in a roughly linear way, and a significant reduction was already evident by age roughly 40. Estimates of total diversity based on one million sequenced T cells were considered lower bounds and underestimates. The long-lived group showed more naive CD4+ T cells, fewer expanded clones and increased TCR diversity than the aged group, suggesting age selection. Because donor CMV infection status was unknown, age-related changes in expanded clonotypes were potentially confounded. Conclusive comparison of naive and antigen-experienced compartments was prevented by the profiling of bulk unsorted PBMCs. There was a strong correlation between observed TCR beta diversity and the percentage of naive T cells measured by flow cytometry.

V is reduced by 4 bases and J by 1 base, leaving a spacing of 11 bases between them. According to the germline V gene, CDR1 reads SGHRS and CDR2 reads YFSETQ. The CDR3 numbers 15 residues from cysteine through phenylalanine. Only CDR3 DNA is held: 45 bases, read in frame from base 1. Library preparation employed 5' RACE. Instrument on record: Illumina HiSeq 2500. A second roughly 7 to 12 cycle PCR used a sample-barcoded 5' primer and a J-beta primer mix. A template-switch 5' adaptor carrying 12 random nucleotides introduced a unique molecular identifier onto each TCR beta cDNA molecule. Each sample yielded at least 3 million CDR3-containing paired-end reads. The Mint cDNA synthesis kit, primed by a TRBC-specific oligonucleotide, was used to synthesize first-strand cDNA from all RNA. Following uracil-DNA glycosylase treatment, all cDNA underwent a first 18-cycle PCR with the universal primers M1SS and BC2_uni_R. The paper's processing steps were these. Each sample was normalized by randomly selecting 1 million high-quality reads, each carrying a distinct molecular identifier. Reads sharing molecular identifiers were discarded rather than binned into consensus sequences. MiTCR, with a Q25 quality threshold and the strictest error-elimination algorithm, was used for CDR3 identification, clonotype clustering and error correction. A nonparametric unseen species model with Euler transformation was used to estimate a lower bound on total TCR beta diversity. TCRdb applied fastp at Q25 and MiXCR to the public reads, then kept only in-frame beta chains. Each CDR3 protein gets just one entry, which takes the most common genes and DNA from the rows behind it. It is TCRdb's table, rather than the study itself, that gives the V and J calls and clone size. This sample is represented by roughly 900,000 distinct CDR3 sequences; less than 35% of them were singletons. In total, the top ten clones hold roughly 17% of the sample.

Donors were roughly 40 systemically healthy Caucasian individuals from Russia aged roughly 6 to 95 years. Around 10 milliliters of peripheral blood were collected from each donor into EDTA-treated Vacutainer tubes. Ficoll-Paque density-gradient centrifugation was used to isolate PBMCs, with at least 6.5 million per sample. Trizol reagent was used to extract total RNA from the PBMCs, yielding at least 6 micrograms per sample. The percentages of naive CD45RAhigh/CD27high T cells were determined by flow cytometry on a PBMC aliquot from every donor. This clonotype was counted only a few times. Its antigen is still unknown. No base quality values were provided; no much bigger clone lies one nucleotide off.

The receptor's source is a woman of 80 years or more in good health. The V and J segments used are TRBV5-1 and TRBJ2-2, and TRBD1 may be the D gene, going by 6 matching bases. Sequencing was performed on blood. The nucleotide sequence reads TGCGCCAGCAGCGTCGGACAGAGGAACACCGGGGAGCTGTTTTTT. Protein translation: CASSVGQRNTGELFF.